The TCR beta chain under discussion was sequenced for a study of glioma-infiltrating T cells. Findings and limits, study-wide: Above-expected tissue-blood divergence occurred in all gliomas, most in low-grade ones. CDR3 overlap between tissue and blood was very small.

Worth noting for this clonotype: Its antigen is not known.

Amplification of TCR alpha and beta CDR3 regions from RNA used iRepertoire nested multiplex PCR. One-step reverse transcription and amplification started from around 100-400 ng of tissue mRNA or PBMC total RNA. TCRdb passed the multiplex PCR reads through MiXCR, listing each CDR3 protein once. The data contain 160,000 or so distinct CDR3 sequences, 43% of them singletons. The TCR originated in a human donor with low-grade glioma or glioblastoma, undergoing nonglioma brain surgery, or in good health (not recorded which). The sample taken for sequencing was glioma tissue, nonneoplastic brain tissue, or PBMCs (not recorded which).

The CDR3 nucleotides are TGCAGCGTTAGCGGGACAGCCTACGAGCAGTACTTC. This encodes CSVSGTAYEQYF. This chain connects TRBV29-1 to TRBJ2-7; perhaps D is TRBD1 or TRBD2 (7 bases each). Germline V gene lookup returns CDR1 SQVTM and CDR2 ANQGSEA. Trimming left V 5 bases short and J 2 bases short, with 10 bases between. This CDR3 has 12 residues.